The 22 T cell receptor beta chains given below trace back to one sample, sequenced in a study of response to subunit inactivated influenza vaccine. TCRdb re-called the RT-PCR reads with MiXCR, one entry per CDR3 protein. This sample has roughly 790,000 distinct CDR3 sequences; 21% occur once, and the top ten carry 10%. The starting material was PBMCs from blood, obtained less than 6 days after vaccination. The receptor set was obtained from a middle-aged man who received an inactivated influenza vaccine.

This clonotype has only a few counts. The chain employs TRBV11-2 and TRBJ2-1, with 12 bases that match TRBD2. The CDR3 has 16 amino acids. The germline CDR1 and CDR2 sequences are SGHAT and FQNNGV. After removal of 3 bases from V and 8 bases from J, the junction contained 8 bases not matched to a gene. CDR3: CASSLRLAGVLYEQFF. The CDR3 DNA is TGTGCCAGCAGCTTGAGACTAGCGGGAGTGTTGTATGAGCAGTTCTTC. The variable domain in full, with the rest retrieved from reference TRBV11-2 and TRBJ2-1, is EAGVAQSPRYKIIEKRQSVAFWCNPISGHATLYWYQQILGQGPKLLIQFQNNGVVDDSQLPKDRFSAERLKGVDSTLKIQPAKLEDSAVYLCASSLRLAGVLYEQFFGPGTRLTVL.

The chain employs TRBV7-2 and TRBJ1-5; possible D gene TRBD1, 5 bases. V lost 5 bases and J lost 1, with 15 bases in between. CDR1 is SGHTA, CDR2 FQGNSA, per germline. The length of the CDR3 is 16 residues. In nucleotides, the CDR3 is TGTGCCAGCAGCCTGGCACAGGCCGGGAGCAATCAGCCCCAGCATTTT. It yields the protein CASSLAQAGSNQPQHF.

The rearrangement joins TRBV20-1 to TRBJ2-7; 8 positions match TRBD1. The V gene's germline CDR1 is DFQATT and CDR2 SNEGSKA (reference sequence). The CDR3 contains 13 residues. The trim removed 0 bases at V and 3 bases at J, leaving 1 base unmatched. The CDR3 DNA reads TGCAGTGCTAGAGAAGGGACAGGCTACGAGCAGTACTTC. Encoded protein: CSAREGTGYEQYF.

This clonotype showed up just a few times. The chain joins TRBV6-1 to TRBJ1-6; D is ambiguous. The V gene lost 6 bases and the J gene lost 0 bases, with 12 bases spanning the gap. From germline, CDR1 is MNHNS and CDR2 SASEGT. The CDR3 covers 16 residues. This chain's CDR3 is CASRDIPSSYNSPLHF. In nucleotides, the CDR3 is TGTGCCAGCAGAGACATACCGAGCTCCTATAATTCACCCCTCCACTTT.

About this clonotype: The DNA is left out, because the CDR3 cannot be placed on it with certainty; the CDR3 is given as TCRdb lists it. This CDR3 reads CASSRDRGRRAGELFF. The chain recombines TRBV4-3 with TRBJ2-2; the table names TRBD1, a call not compared with the DNA. The length of the CDR3 is 16 amino acids, counting both ends. The germline CDR1 and CDR2 sequences are LGHNA and YSLEER.

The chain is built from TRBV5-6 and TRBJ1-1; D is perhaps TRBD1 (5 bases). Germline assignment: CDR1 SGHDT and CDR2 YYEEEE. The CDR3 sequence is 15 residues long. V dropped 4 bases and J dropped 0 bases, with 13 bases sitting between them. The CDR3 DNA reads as TGTGCCAGCAGCCGCCCGGGACGATTGAACACTGAAGCTTTCTTT. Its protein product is CASSRPGRLNTEAFF. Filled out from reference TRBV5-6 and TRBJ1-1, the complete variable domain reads DAGVTQSPTHLIKTRGQQVTLRCSPKSGHDTVSWYQQALGQGPQFIFQYYEEEERQRGNFPDRFSGHQFPNYSSELNVNALLLGDSALYLCASSRPGRLNTEAFFGQGTRLTVV.

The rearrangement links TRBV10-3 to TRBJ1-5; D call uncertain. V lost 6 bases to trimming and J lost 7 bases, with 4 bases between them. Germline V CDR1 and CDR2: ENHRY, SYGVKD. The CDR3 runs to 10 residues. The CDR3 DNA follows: TGTGCCATCAGCGGGCAGCCCCAGCATTTT. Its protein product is CAISGQPQHF.

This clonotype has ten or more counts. The CDR3 DNA follows: TGTGCCAGCAGCTCCAGGGTTAATGAGCAGTTCTTC. Protein: CASSSRVNEQFF. The rearrangement links TRBV7-9 to TRBJ2-1; the D gene is possibly TRBD1 (5 bases). Germline V gene lookup returns CDR1 SEHNR and CDR2 FQNEAQ (reference sequence). The V and J ends lost 4 bases and 7 bases respectively, with 8 bases between them. The CDR3 runs 12 residues.

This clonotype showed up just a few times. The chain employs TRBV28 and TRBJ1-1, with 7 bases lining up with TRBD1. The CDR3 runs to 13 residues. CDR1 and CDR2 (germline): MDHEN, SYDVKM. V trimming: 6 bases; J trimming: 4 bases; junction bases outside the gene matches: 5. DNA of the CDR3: TGTGCCAGCAGGCAAGGGACAGTCACTGAAGCTTTCTTT. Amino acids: CASRQGTVTEAFF.

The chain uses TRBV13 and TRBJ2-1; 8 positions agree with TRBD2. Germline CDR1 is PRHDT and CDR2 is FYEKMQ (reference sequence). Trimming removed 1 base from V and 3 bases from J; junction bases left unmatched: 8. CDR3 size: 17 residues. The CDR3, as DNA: TGTGCCAGCAGCTTAGCGGGGGGTAGCGGGATCTACAATGAGCAGTTCTTC. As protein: CASSLAGGSGIYNEQFF.

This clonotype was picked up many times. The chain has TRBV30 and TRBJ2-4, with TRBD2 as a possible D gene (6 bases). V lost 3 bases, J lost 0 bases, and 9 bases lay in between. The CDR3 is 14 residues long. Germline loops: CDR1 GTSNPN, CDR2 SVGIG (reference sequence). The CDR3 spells CAWSGTLAKNIQYF. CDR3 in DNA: TGTGCCTGGAGCGGGACTTTAGCCAAAAACATTCAGTACTTC.

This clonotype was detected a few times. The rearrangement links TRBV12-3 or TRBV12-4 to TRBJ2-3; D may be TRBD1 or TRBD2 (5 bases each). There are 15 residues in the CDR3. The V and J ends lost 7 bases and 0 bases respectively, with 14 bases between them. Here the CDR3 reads CASTPSWGSTDTQYF. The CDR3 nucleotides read TGTGCCAGCACCCCTAGTTGGGGGAGCACAGATACGCAGTATTTT.

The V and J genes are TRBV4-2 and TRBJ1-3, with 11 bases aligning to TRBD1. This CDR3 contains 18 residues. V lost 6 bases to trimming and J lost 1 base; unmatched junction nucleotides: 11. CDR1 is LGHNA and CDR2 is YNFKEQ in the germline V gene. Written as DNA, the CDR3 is TGTGCCAGCAGTCTAAATGTCGGACAGGGGGCTTCTGGAAACACCATATATTTT. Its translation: CASSLNVGQGASGNTIYF.

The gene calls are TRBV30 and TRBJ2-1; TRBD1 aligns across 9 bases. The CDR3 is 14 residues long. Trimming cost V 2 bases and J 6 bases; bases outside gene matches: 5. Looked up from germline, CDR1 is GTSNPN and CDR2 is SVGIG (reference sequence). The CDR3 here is CAWSPGQGANEQFF. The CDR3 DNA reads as TGTGCCTGGAGTCCGGGACAGGGAGCCAATGAGCAGTTCTTC.

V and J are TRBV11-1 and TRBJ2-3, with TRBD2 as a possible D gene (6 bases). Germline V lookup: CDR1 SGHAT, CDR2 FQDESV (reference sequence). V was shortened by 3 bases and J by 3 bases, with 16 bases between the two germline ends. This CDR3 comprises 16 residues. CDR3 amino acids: CASSFPPRGVTDTQYF. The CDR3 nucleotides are TGTGCCAGCAGCTTCCCCCCGCGGGGAGTGACAGATACGCAGTATTTT.

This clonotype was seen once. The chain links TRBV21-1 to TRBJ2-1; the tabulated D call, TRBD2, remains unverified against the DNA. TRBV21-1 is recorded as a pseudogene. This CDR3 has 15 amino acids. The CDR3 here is CASSKKKPRTSEQFF. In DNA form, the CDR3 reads TGTGCCAGCAGCAAAAAAAAACCCCGGACTAGTGAGCAGTTCTTC.

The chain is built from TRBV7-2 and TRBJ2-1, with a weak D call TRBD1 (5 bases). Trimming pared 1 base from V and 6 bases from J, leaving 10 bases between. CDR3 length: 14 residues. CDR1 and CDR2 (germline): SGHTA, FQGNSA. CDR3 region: CASSLGGYTNEQFF. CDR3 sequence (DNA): TGTGCCAGCAGCTTAGGGGGCTACACCAATGAGCAGTTCTTC.

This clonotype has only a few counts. CDR3 in amino acids: CASRQGGGNQPQHF. The CDR3 region has the DNA TGTGCCAGCAGACAGGGGGGAGGCAATCAGCCCCAGCATTTT. This rearrangement joins TRBV27 to TRBJ1-5; 8 positions agree with TRBD1. CDR3 size: 14 residues. The ends lost 6 bases at V and 2 bases at J; junction bases unmatched: 3. Germline loops: CDR1 MNHEY, CDR2 SMNVEV (reference sequence).

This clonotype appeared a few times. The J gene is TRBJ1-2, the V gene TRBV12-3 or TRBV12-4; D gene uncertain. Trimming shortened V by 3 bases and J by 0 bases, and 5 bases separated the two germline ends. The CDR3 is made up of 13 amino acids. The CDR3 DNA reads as TGTGCCAGCAGTTTTAAAGCTAACTATGGCTACACCTTC. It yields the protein CASSFKANYGYTF.

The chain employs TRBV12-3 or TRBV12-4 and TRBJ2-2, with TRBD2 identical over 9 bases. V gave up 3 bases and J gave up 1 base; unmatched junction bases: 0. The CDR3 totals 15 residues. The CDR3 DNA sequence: TGTGCCAGCAGTTTTAGCGGGAGGAACACCGGGGAGCTGTTTTTT. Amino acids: CASSFSGRNTGELFF.

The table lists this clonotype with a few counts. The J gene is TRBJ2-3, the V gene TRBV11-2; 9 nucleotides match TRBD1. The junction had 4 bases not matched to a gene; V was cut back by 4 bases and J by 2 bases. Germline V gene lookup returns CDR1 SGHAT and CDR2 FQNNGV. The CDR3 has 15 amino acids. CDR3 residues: CASSWGQGPTDTQYF. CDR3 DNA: TGTGCCAGCAGCTGGGGACAGGGACCCACAGATACGCAGTATTTT.

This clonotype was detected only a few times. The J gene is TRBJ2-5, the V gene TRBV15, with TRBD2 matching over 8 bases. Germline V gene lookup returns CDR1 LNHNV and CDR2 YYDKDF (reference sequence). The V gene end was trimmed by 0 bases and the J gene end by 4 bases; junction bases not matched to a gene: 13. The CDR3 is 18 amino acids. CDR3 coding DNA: TGTGCCACCAGCAGAGAACTATACTTTAGCGGGGACGGAGAGACCCAGTACTTC. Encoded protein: CATSRELYFSGDGETQYF.